The present entry profiles one TCR beta chain with its context. This sample also contains other DNA sequences that code for the same CDR3. The data were obtained in a study of technical replicates of blood from several donors. Trimming took 2 bases from V and 2 from J, leaving 5 bases between them. Per germline, CDR1 SGHTA and CDR2 FQGTGA. The CDR3 consists of 13 residues. The method was immunoSEQ multiplex PCR; TCRdb's version includes in-frame clones alone and lacks a portion of them. The sample lists just over 70,000 clones, around 96% seen once, with over 0.35% in the top ten. V gene TRBV7-3 combines with J gene TRBJ2-3; D possibly corresponds to TRBD2 (5 bases). The source material was T cells isolated from PBMCs. The clonotype comes from a human donor in good health. This CDR3 reads CASSLGLTDTQYF. The CDR3, as DNA: TGTGCCAGCAGCTTAGGACTCACAGATACGCAGTATTTT.